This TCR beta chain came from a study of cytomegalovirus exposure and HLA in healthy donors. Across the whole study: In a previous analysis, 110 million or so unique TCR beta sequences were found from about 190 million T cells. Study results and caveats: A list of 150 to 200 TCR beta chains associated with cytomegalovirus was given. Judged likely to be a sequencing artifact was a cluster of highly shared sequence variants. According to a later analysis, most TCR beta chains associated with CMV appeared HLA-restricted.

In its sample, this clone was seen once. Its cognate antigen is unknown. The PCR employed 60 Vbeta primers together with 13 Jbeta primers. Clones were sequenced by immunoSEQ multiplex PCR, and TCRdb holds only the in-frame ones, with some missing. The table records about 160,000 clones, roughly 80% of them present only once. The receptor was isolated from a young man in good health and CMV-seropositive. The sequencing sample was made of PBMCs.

CDR3 sequence (DNA): TGTGCCAGCAGTTCTAGCGGGGTCTGGGAGACCCAGTACTTC. Protein sequence: CASSSSGVWETQYF. J is TRBJ2-5 and V is TRBV27, with 9 bases matching TRBD2. The V gene's germline CDR1 is MNHEY and CDR2 SMNVEV (reference sequence). Losses at the gene ends were 4 bases for V and 5 bases for J; bases not matched to a gene: 5. This CDR3 region has 14 residues.